Below, 29 T cell receptor beta chains from the same sample are listed, as sequenced in a study of blood T cell repertoires in COVID-19. The table came from immunoSEQ multiplex PCR; TCRdb's copy has only in-frame clones and leaves some out. The data contain 250,000 to 300,000 clones, 75% to 90% of them singletons. Input material: peripheral blood. These receptors came from a man aged 30 to 45 with active or convalescent COVID-19.

The chain uses TRBV2 and TRBJ2-2; D possibly corresponds to TRBD1 (6 bases). The V and J ends lost 5 bases and 0 bases respectively, with 10 bases between them. There are 15 residues in the CDR3. The germline gives CDR1 SNHLY, CDR2 FYNNEI. The CDR3 coding sequence is TGTGCCAGCAGTTCAGGGGACACGAACACCGGGGAGCTGTTTTTT. It translates to CASSSGDTNTGELFF. The variable domain in full, completed from reference TRBV2 and TRBJ2-2, reads EPEVTQTPSHQVTQMGQEVILRCVPISNHLYFYWYRQILGQKVEFLVSFYNNEISEKSEIFDDQFSVERPDGSNFTLKIRSTKLEDSAMYFCASSSGDTNTGELFFGEGSRLTVL.

J is TRBJ2-2 and V is TRBV7-3; TRBD1 matches 7 bases. This CDR3 contains 17 residues. J lost 0 bases, V lost 3 bases, and 7 bases had no gene match. CDR1 is SGHTA and CDR2 is FQGTGA in the germline V gene. Here the CDR3 DNA reads TGTGCCAGCAGCTTCGCCCTAGGGACAGCGAACACCGGGGAGCTGTTTTTT. Its translation is CASSFALGTANTGELFF.

A few counts support this clone. This sequence joins TRBV25-1 and TRBJ2-7; maybe TRBD2 (7 bases). This CDR3 has 12 residues. Germline lookup yields CDR1 MGHDK and CDR2 SYGVNS. V was shortened by 5 bases and J by 6 bases, with 11 bases between the two germline ends. The CDR3 region is CASSRGGSEQYF. DNA for the CDR3: TGTGCCAGCAGTAGGGGGGGATCCGAGCAGTACTTC.

The rearrangement joins TRBV12-5 to TRBJ1-2; D is uncertain. The CDR3 is 13 amino acids. V was clipped by 5 bases and J by 6 bases, with 13 bases between them. The germline CDR1 and CDR2 sequences are LGHNT and FRNRAP. The CDR3 reads CASGPQVPDGYTF. For the CDR3, the DNA is TGTGCTAGTGGTCCCCAGGTTCCCGATGGCTACACCTTC.

The gene calls are TRBV4-2 and TRBJ2-5, with D possibly being TRBD2 (5 bases). V lost 0 bases and J lost 3, with 14 bases in between. Germline V gives CDR1 LGHNA, CDR2 YNFKEQ. The CDR3 spans 16 residues. For the CDR3, the DNA is TGTGCCAGCAGCCAAGATCAAGCGGATAATAAAGAGACCCAGTACTTC. Its translation: CASSQDQADNKETQYF.

The V gene is TRBV6-5, the J gene TRBJ1-1; D may be TRBD1 (6 bases). Per germline, CDR1 MNHEY and CDR2 SVGAGI. Between the trimmed V and J ends, which lost 0 bases and 2 bases, there was a span of 10 bases. The CDR3 extends over 15 amino acids. Here the CDR3 reads CASSYSGAPNTEAFF. The CDR3 bases are TGTGCCAGCAGTTACTCGGGGGCTCCCAACACTGAAGCTTTCTTT.

The V gene is TRBV2, the J gene TRBJ2-5; weak D call: TRBD1 (6 bases). The CDR3 is 18 amino acids. The germline CDR1 and CDR2 sequences are SNHLY and FYNNEI. V was cut by 3 bases and J by 0 bases, with 20 bases left in between. The CDR3 DNA is TGTGCCAGCAGTGATCAGGGGACCTCCCGGCACTACCAAGAGACCCAGTACTTC. This codes for CASSDQGTSRHYQETQYF.

The gene calls are TRBV19 and TRBJ2-1, with 11 bases lining up with TRBD2. Per germline, CDR1 LNHDA and CDR2 SQIVND (reference sequence). The CDR3 length is 16 residues. The trim removed 3 bases at V and 0 bases at J, leaving 1 base unmatched. The CDR3: CASSMGTSGSYNEQFF. For the CDR3, the DNA is TGTGCCAGTAGTATGGGGACTAGCGGCTCCTACAATGAGCAGTTCTTC.

The chain joins TRBV7-2 to TRBJ1-6, with a weak D call TRBD1 (6 bases). The CDR3 extends over 16 amino acids. Per the germline V gene, CDR1 is SGHTA and CDR2 is FQGNSA. The germline V and J ends were trimmed by 4 bases and 1 base, with 11 bases remaining between them. CDR3 loop: CASSSTGQSYNSPLHF. The CDR3 DNA is TGTGCCAGCAGCTCTACAGGGCAGTCCTATAATTCACCCCTCCACTTT.

The chain couples TRBV10-1 to TRBJ2-3; 13 bases are a match to TRBD2. CDR1 and CDR2 from the germline V gene are WNHNN and SYGVQD (reference sequence). This CDR3 is 15 amino acids long. Trimming at V came to 3 bases and at J to 5 bases, leaving 2 bases not matched to a gene. DNA of the CDR3: TGCGCCAGCAGTGACGGGACTAGCGGGGAAGATACGCAGTATTTT. Translating gives CASSDGTSGEDTQYF.

The rearrangement uses TRBV29-1 and TRBJ2-3, with D possibly TRBD1 on 5 matching bases. Germline CDR1 is SQVTM and CDR2 is ANQGSEA. The CDR3 totals 13 residues. Trimming removed 3 bases at V and 4 bases at J, with 11 bases between. The DNA of the CDR3 is TGCAGCGTTGATAGGCAGGGTTCAGATACGCAGTATTTT. Translating gives CSVDRQGSDTQYF.

The V and J genes are TRBV5-4 and TRBJ1-1; D not certain. Germline CDR1 is SGHNT and CDR2 is YYREEE (reference sequence). Deletions cut 0 bases from V and 1 base from J, with 10 bases between. The CDR3 runs 15 residues. CDR3 DNA sequence: TGTGCCAGCAGCTTGGAACCGGTCGCGAACACTGAAGCTTTCTTT. It encodes CASSLEPVANTEAFF.

CDR3 region: CSVEGRDRGYLHTF. The CDR3 DNA follows: TGCAGCGTTGAGGGCCGGGACAGGGGATATTTGCACACCTTC. J is TRBJ1-2 and V is TRBV29-1, with TRBD1 identical over 10 bases. The ends lost 3 bases at V and 12 bases at J; junction bases unmatched: 13. CDR3 length: 14 amino acids. CDR1 is SQVTM and CDR2 is ANQGSEA in the germline V gene.

The chain employs TRBV19 and TRBJ2-7; no clear D gene. Germline V gene data show CDR1 as LNHDA and CDR2 as SQIVND (reference sequence). V gave up 3 bases and J gave up 5 bases, with 5 bases separating them. The CDR3 length is 11 residues. DNA of the CDR3: TGTGCCAGTAGTATTAATGACGAGCAGTACTTC. Amino acids: CASSINDEQYF.

The chain couples TRBV30 to TRBJ1-6, with D possibly being TRBD1 (5 bases). The CDR3 extends over 12 amino acids. The ends were cut back, 3 bases at V and 6 bases at J, with 6 bases in the middle. Per germline, CDR1 GTSNPN and CDR2 SVGIG (reference sequence). This CDR3 reads CAWRTANSPLHF. The CDR3 DNA follows: TGTGCCTGGAGGACAGCTAATTCACCCCTCCACTTT.

The chain is built from TRBV7-2 and TRBJ2-6; TRBD2 aligns across 7 bases. V shed 4 bases, J shed 0 bases, and the junction held 9 bases outside the gene matches. Per germline, CDR1 SGHTA and CDR2 FQGNSA. CDR3 length: 18 residues. The CDR3 DNA sequence: TGTGCCAGCAGCTCTAGACTAGCTGCTAGCTCTGGGGCCAACGTCCTGACTTTC. It encodes CASSSRLAASSGANVLTF.

This clone was recorded once. The rearrangement uses TRBV19 and TRBJ1-3; D remains unclear. V lost 1 base, J lost 3 bases, and 10 bases lay in between. CDR1 is LNHDA, CDR2 SQIVND, per germline (reference sequence). The CDR3 length is 15 residues. The CDR3 loop reads CASSIARESGNTIYF. CDR3 nucleotides: TGTGCCAGTAGTATAGCCCGGGAAAGTGGAAACACCATATATTTT.

The chain links TRBV11-3 to TRBJ2-1; D is possibly TRBD2 (6 bases). The V and J ends lost 5 bases and 5 bases respectively, with 16 bases between them. CDR3 length equals 15 residues. Germline CDR1 and CDR2: SGHNT and YENEEA. CDR3 protein: CASSPVGGQNNEQFF. The CDR3 region has the DNA TGTGCCAGCAGCCCGGTGGGGGGTCAGAACAATGAGCAGTTCTTC.

This chain links TRBV21-1 with TRBJ1-5. TRBV21-1 is a documented pseudogene. This CDR3 has 17 amino acids. The CDR3 bases are TGTGCCAGCAGCGAGGAGGGCCGGGTCTATAGCAATCAGCCCCAGCATTTT. It encodes CASSEEGRVYSNQPQHF.

V and J are TRBV18 and TRBJ1-1; unclear D gene. The CDR3 consists of 13 residues. Between the trimmed V and J ends, which lost 2 bases and 7 bases, there was a span of 11 bases. The germline V gene has CDR1 KGHSH and CDR2 LQKENI. CDR3 bases: TGTGCCAGCTCACCAATCACGGGTCATGAAGCTTTCTTT. Residues: CASSPITGHEAFF. The full variable domain, rest sourced from reference TRBV18 and TRBJ1-1, is NAGVMQNPRHLVRRRGQEARLRCSPMKGHSHVYWYRQLPEEGLKFMVYLQKENIIDESGMPKERFSAEFPKEGPSILRIQQVVRGDSAAYFCASSPITGHEAFFGQGTRLTVV.

V and J are TRBV6-4 and TRBJ1-3; D not resolved. In germline, CDR1 is MRHNA, CDR2 SNTAGT. Between the trimmed V and J ends, which lost 0 bases and 0 bases, there was a span of 6 bases. This CDR3 has 15 amino acids. Here the CDR3 DNA reads TGTGCCAGCAGTGACTCGAGGCACTCTGGAAACACCATATATTTT. Amino acids: CASSDSRHSGNTIYF.

The gene calls are TRBV2 and TRBJ1-4, with 8 bases fitting TRBD1. V gave up 9 bases and J gave up 11 bases; unmatched junction bases: 8. Germline CDR1 reads SNHLY; CDR2 reads FYNNEI. CDR3 size: 12 residues. CDR3 nucleotide sequence: TGTGCCAGACAGGGGGTAGACCTTAAACTGTTTTTT. Translated, it gives CARQGVDLKLFF.

About this clone: The sample has other DNA sequences that encode this CDR3 too. This chain uses TRBV5-1 with TRBJ1-1; D not certain. Trimming cost V 3 bases and J 1 base, with 10 bases left between them. Germline CDR1 and CDR2: SGHRS and YFSETQ. CDR3 length equals 14 residues. CDR3 protein: CASSSYPGNTEAFF. The DNA for the CDR3 is TGCGCCAGCAGCTCATACCCGGGGAACACTGAAGCTTTCTTT. The full variable domain, with the rest looked up from reference TRBV5-1 and TRBJ1-1, is KAGVTQTPRYLIKTRGQQVTLSCSPISGHRSVSWYQQTPGQGLQFLFEYFSETQRNKGNFPGRFSGRQFSNSRSEMNVSTLELGDSALYLCASSSYPGNTEAFFGQGTRLTVV.

The V and J genes are TRBV2 and TRBJ2-7, with D possibly being TRBD2 (6 bases). Deletions cut 10 bases from V and 5 bases from J, with 18 bases between. The CDR3 sequence is 13 residues long. CDR1 and CDR2 (germline): SNHLY, FYNNEI. DNA for the CDR3: TGTGCCATGTCGTTTACTAGCTTGGACGAGCAGTACTTC. Its translation: CAMSFTSLDEQYF.

The chain combines TRBV12-3 or TRBV12-4 with TRBJ1-1, with TRBD1 matching 7 bases. With V trimmed by 7 bases and J by 5 bases, 4 bases remained unmatched. CDR3 length equals 12 residues. For the CDR3, the DNA is TGTGCCAGCAAAGCAGGGGGGACTGAAGCTTTCTTT. It specifies CASKAGGTEAFF.

This chain uses TRBV9 with TRBJ2-3; the match to TRBD2 covers 16 bases. Germline CDR1 and CDR2: SGDLS and YYNGEE. This CDR3 has 18 amino acids. V shed 3 bases, J shed 1 base, and the junction held 5 bases outside the gene matches. The CDR3 DNA is TGTGCCAGCAGCGGCGGGACTAGCGGGGGGGCTGGCACAGATACGCAGTATTTT. Translating gives CASSGGTSGGAGTDTQYF.

The chain uses TRBV2 and TRBJ2-6, with 7 bases fitting TRBD1. Germline V gene lookup returns CDR1 SNHLY and CDR2 FYNNEI. The CDR3 spans 17 residues. V lost 8 bases to trimming and J lost 0 bases; unmatched junction nucleotides: 10. The CDR3 here is CASLYRDSSSGANVLTF. CDR3 DNA: TGTGCCAGCTTATACCGGGACAGCTCCTCTGGGGCCAACGTCCTGACTTTC. The variable domain in full, completed from reference TRBV2 and TRBJ2-6, reads EPEVTQTPSHQVTQMGQEVILRCVPISNHLYFYWYRQILGQKVEFLVSFYNNEISEKSEIFDDQFSVERPDGSNFTLKIRSTKLEDSAMYFCASLYRDSSSGANVLTFGAGSRLTVL.

This clone was detected only a few times. This chain joins TRBV30 and TRBJ1-3; the match to TRBD1 covers 7 bases. Trimming took 3 bases from V and 0 from J; bases not matched to a gene: 8. The CDR3 length is 16 residues. In germline, CDR1 is GTSNPN, CDR2 SVGIG (reference sequence). CDR3: CAWSFPHRGSGNTIYF. The DNA of the CDR3 is TGTGCCTGGAGCTTCCCCCACAGGGGCTCTGGAAACACCATATATTTT.

The chain uses TRBV7-9 and TRBJ2-3; 11 bases match TRBD2. Per the germline V gene, CDR1 is SEHNR and CDR2 is FQNEAQ (reference sequence). The CDR3 length is 15 residues. The ends lost 2 bases at V and 7 bases at J; junction bases unmatched: 5. The CDR3 nucleotides read TGTGCCAGCAGCTTATGGGGGACTAGCGGTAATACGCAGTATTTT. It specifies CASSLWGTSGNTQYF.